This passage covers 16 T cell receptor beta chains from one sample sequenced in a study of T cells in women clearing cervical HPV infection. Some clones are missing from TCRdb's copy, which holds only in-frame ones; the method was immunoSEQ multiplex PCR. This sample lists about 21,000 clones; its ten largest clones have 5% to 7%. Source material: blood buffy coat. Receptors were obtained from a woman aged 18 to 75 with a cervical HPV16 infection that either progressed to CIN3+ or cleared (not recorded which).

Concerning this clone: The CDR3 is cut off 3 residues early in the read; its end comes from the germline J gene. This sequence joins TRBV12-3 or TRBV12-4 and TRBJ2-1, with D unclear. Trimming cost V 6 bases and J 9 bases, with 9 bases left between them. The CDR3 loop spans 11 amino acids. The CDR3 loop reads CASRNSGEQFF. The sequenced CDR3 bases are TGTGCCAGCAGAAACTCCGGTGAG.

Remarks on this clone: The CDR3 is cut off 3 residues early in the read; its end comes from the germline J gene. The chain is built from TRBV18 and TRBJ2-1; possibly TRBD1 for D (5 bases). The CDR3 runs to 15 residues. V was shortened by 1 base and J by 2 bases, with 9 bases between the two germline ends. Germline CDR1 reads KGHSH; CDR2 reads LQKENI. The CDR3 bases that were read are TGTGCCAGCTCACCACTTCAGGGCCCCTACAATGAG. Encoded protein: CASSPLQGPYNE. Given in full, the CDR3 is CASSPLQGPYNEQFF.

On this clone itself: The read comes to an end 3 residues before the CDR3 does, leaving the germline J gene to fill in the end. The chain carries TRBV28 and TRBJ2-1, with TRBD2 matching 7 bases. The CDR3 covers 15 residues. CDR1 is MDHEN, CDR2 SYDVKM, per germline. V shed 2 bases, J shed 9 bases, and the junction held 10 bases outside the gene matches. The sequenced CDR3 bases are TGTGCCAGCAGTTTAGCGGGAGAAAGTAGCCCTGAG. Protein sequence: CASSLAGESSPE. The complete CDR3 reads CASSLAGESSPEQFF.

A note on this clone: The read terminates 3 residues ahead of where the CDR3 ends, so the germline J gene completes it. This chain links TRBV12-3 or TRBV12-4 with TRBJ2-7; TRBD2 aligns across 10 bases. Trimming cost V 5 bases and J 0 bases; bases outside gene matches: 4. CDR3 length: 15 residues. The part of the CDR3 DNA that was read is TGTGCCAGCAGTCCACTAGCGGGGAGCTCCTACGAG. Its protein product is CASSPLAGSSYE. The CDR3, in full, reads CASSPLAGSSYEQYF.

A word on this clone: The read ends 3 residues before the CDR3 terminus; that terminus is restored from the germline J gene. The rearrangement links TRBV2 to TRBJ1-2, with TRBD1 as a possible D gene (6 bases). V lost 4 bases, J lost 6 bases, and 15 bases lay in between. Germline V gene sequence: CDR1 SNHLY, CDR2 FYNNEI. The CDR3 contains 14 residues. CDR3 DNA, as far as it was read: TGTGCCAGCAGTGGGAGGAGGGCAGGGGATGGC. Its translation: CASSGRRAGDG. The CDR3 as a whole reads CASSGRRAGDGYTF.

On this clone itself: The CDR3 extends 3 residues past the end of the read, so its final part is completed from the germline J gene. The chain uses TRBV28 and TRBJ2-1; weak D call: TRBD2 (6 bases). Between the trimmed V and J ends, which lost 5 bases and 6 bases, there was a span of 20 bases. The CDR3 runs 16 residues. The V gene's germline CDR1 is MDHEN and CDR2 SYDVKM. The CDR3 bases that were read are TGTGCCAGCAGTCCCGGAGGGTTTTACTCAGCCAATGAG. Protein product: CASSPGGFYSANE. The entire CDR3 is CASSPGGFYSANEQFF.

Worth noting for this clone: The DNA ends 3 residues before the CDR3 does, and the rest of the CDR3 is filled in from the germline J gene. J is TRBJ1-6 and V is TRBV2; 9 bases fit TRBD1. Germline loops: CDR1 SNHLY, CDR2 FYNNEI. This CDR3 has 14 amino acids. J gave up 7 bases and V 6 bases, and 4 bases lay outside the gene matches. The CDR3 bases that were read are TGTGCCAGCAGCGTCGGACAGGGGAATTCACCC. Amino acid sequence: CASSVGQGNSP. The full CDR3 reads CASSVGQGNSPLHF.

Concerning this clone itself: The read ends 3 residues shy of where the CDR3 ends; the end is completed using the germline J gene. The chain couples TRBV20-1 to TRBJ2-3; D possibly corresponds to TRBD2 (7 bases). The V gene lost 4 bases and the J gene lost 8 bases, with 19 bases spanning the gap. CDR3 length: 14 amino acids. The germline gives CDR1 DFQATT, CDR2 SNEGSKA (reference sequence). The sequenced part of the CDR3 DNA is TGCAGTGCTAAGGGGGGGACTGCGCAGTTTACG. Translation gives CSAKGGTAQFT. The whole CDR3 sequence reads CSAKGGTAQFTQYF.

Of note for this clone: The CDR3 end falls 3 residues outside the read, so it is completed with the germline J gene. This chain connects TRBV28 to TRBJ1-5, with D perhaps matching TRBD1 (5 bases). Deletions cut 2 bases from V and 7 bases from J, with 12 bases between. The germline gives CDR1 MDHEN, CDR2 SYDVKM. The CDR3 covers 14 residues. The CDR3 bases that were read are TGTGCCAGCAGTTTAACGACCGGGGGGCAGCCC. Its translation is CASSLTTGGQP. The complete CDR3 reads CASSLTTGGQPQHF. The full variable domain, in which reference TRBV28 and TRBJ1-5 provide the parts outside the CDR3, is DVKVTQSSRYLVKRTGEKVFLECVQDMDHENMFWYRQDPGLGLRLIYFSYDVKMKEKGDIPEGYSVSREKKERFSLILESASTNQTSMYLCASSLTTGGQPQHFGDGTRLSIL.

About this clone: The read terminates 3 residues ahead of where the CDR3 ends, so the germline J gene completes it. The chain employs TRBV2 and TRBJ2-5, with D possibly being TRBD2 (5 bases). V lost 10 bases, J lost 2 bases, and 17 bases lay in between. This CDR3 comprises 14 residues. Germline V gene lookup returns CDR1 SNHLY and CDR2 FYNNEI. CDR3 bases read: TGTGCCACCAGAGGGCGGGCAGTACAAGAGACC. It yields the protein CATRGRAVQET. The full-length CDR3 reads as CATRGRAVQETQYF.

About this clone itself: The CDR3 extends 3 residues past the end of the read, so its final part is completed from the germline J gene. The J gene is TRBJ1-2, the V gene TRBV20-1; D remains unclear. CDR1 and CDR2 from the germline V gene are DFQATT and SNEGSKA (reference sequence). With 6 bases removed from V and 2 bases from J, the gap between germline ends came to 13 bases. This CDR3 contains 13 residues. CDR3: CSARIGVNYGYTF. CDR3 bases read: TGCAGTGCCCGAATCGGGGTGAACTATGGC.

As for this clone: Read data end 3 residues before the CDR3 end; the end is taken from the germline J gene. This rearrangement joins TRBV7-2 to TRBJ1-2, with a weak D call TRBD1 (6 bases). CDR3 length: 12 residues. Trimming removed 5 bases at V and 7 bases at J, with 11 bases between. Germline values: CDR1 SGHTA, CDR2 FQGNSA. The covered CDR3 bases are TGTGCCAGCAGCCCGACACAGGGTGGC. Its protein product is CASSPTQGG. The whole CDR3 is CASSPTQGGYTF. The full variable domain, in which reference TRBV7-2 and TRBJ1-2 provide the parts outside the CDR3, is GAGVSQSPSNKVTEKGKDVELRCDPISGHTALYWYRQSLGQGLEFLIYFQGNSAPDKSGLPSDRFSAERTGGSVSTLTIQRTQQEDSAVYLCASSPTQGGYTFGSGTRLTVV.

The CDR3 sequence: CSAFRTGVGNQPQHF. The part of the CDR3 DNA that was read is TGCAGTGCCTTCCGGACAGGGGTGGGAAATCAGCCC. The chain links TRBV20-1 to TRBJ1-5, with TRBD1 matching over 9 bases. The read falls 3 residues short of the CDR3 end, and the missing part is taken from the germline J gene. V was clipped by 6 bases and J by 4 bases; unmatched bases: 10. The length of the CDR3 is 15 residues. Germline V lookup: CDR1 DFQATT, CDR2 SNEGSKA (reference sequence).

In the case of this clone: The read ends 3 residues shy of where the CDR3 ends; the end is completed using the germline J gene. V is TRBV29-1 and J is TRBJ1-2; 7 positions match TRBD1. Germline V lookup: CDR1 SQVTM, CDR2 ANQGSEA. The length of the CDR3 is 12 residues. The covered CDR3 bases are TGCAGCGTACTAAGGACAGGAATCGGC. Translated, it gives CSVLRTGIG. The complete CDR3 protein is CSVLRTGIGYTF. Filled out from reference TRBV29-1 and TRBJ1-2, the complete variable domain reads SAVISQKPSRDICQRGTSLTIQCQVDSQVTMMFWYRQQPGQSLTLIATANQGSEATYESGFVIDKFPISRPNLTFSTLTVSNMSPEDSSIYLCSVLRTGIGYTFGSGTRLTVV.

In the case of this clone: The read is 3 residues too short to cover the CDR3 end, so that end is filled in from the germline J gene. The rearrangement joins TRBV30 to TRBJ1-4, with D hard to call. Germline V gene lookup returns CDR1 GTSNPN and CDR2 SVGIG (reference sequence). The CDR3 runs 14 residues. Trimming removed 0 bases at V and 8 bases at J, with 13 bases between. The CDR3 loop is CAWSVGSLNEKLFF. Incomplete CDR3 DNA: TGTGCCTGGAGTGTAGGTAGCCTCAACGAAAAA.

On this clone itself: The read terminates 3 residues ahead of where the CDR3 ends, so the germline J gene completes it. The chain uses TRBV4-1 and TRBJ2-2, with 8 bases identical to TRBD1. With 0 bases clipped from V and 7 bases from J, the junction kept 7 bases outside the gene matches. Per the germline V gene, CDR1 is MGHRA and CDR2 is YSYEKL. This CDR3 has 16 residues. CDR3 sequence: CASSQEQGARIGELFF. The sequenced CDR3 bases are TGCGCCAGCAGCCAAGAGCAGGGGGCGCGTATCGGGGAG.